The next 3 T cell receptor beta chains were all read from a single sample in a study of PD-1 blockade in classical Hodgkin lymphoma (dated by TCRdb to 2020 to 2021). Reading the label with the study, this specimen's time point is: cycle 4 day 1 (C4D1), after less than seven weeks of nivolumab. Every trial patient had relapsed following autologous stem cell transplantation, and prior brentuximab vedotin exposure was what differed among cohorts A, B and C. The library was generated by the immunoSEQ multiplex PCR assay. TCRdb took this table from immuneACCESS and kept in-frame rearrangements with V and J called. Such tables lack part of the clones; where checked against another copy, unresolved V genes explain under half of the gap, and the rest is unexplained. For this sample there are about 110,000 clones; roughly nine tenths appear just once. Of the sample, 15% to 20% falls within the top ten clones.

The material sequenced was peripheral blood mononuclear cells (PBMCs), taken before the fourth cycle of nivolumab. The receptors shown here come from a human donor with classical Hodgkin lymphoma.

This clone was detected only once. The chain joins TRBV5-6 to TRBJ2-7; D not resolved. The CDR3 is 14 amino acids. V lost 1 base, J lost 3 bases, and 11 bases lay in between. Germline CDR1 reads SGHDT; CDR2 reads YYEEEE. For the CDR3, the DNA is TGTGCCAGCAGCTTGAGAGGCGGCGGCTACGAGCAGTACTTC. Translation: CASSLRGGGYEQYF.

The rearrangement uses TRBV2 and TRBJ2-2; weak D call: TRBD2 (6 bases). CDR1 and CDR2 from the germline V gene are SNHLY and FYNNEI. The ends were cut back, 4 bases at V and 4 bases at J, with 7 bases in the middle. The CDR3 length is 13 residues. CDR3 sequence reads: CASSGRATGELFF. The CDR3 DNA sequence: TGTGCCAGCAGTGGGAGGGCCACCGGGGAGCTGTTTTTT.

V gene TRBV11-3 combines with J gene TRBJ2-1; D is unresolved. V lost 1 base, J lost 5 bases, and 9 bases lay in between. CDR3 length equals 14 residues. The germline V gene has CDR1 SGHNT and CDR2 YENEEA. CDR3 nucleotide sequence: TGTGCCAGCAGCTTAGGAGAAGCGAACAATGAGCAGTTCTTC. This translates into CASSLGEANNEQFF.